This T cell receptor (beta chain) was captured in a study of cytomegalovirus exposure and HLA in healthy donors. Of note for this clone: No antigen is known for it.

CDR3 size: 11 residues. CDR1 is MNHEY and CDR2 is SVGAGI in the germline V gene. Trimming removed 7 bases at V and 11 bases at J, with 12 bases between. In the PCR, 60 Vbeta and 13 Jbeta primers were used. TCRdb's table, derived via immunoSEQ multiplex PCR, lists solely in-frame clones and lacks some. The table has approximately 200,000 clones, 79% seen once. Findings of the study overall: Reportedly, TCR beta sequences accurately predicted HLA-A and HLA-B alleles in most subjects. In a later analysis, productive TCRs from donors in an Asian-associated ancestry cluster reportedly carried fewer N-insertions than the cohort mean. It was reported that the classifier diagnosed cytomegalovirus status with high specificity and sensitivity in both the original and validation cohorts.

This rearrangement joins TRBV6-5 to TRBJ2-4, with D tentatively TRBD1 (6 bases). Specimen: PBMCs. The TCR sequence derives from a girl aged 5 to 17 in good health and CMV-seropositive. CDR3 sequence reads: CASTDNRVQYF. For the CDR3, the DNA is TGTGCCAGCACCGATAACAGGGTTCAGTACTTC.